Following are 12 T cell receptor beta chains from one sample sequenced in a study of blood T cell repertoires in COVID-19. Clones were read by immunoSEQ multiplex PCR, and TCRdb kept only the in-frame ones, dropping some. This table has about 270,000 clones, about 89% appearing once. What was sequenced was peripheral blood. These receptors were obtained from a woman aged 50 to 65 with acute or convalescent COVID-19.

There are a few counts of this clone. The chain uses TRBV1 and TRBJ2-1; TRBD1, the table's D call, was not compared with the DNA. TRBV1 corresponds to a pseudogene. The CDR3 is 16 amino acids. The CDR3 spells CTSSRSVQEIYNEQFF. The DNA of the CDR3 is TGCACCAGCAGCCGAAGCGTACAGGAGATCTACAATGAGCAGTTCTTC.

The V call is TRBV24-1, the J call TRBJ1-1, with D possibly TRBD1 on 6 matching bases. V was clipped by 11 bases and J by 3 bases, with 9 bases between them. The CDR3 runs 11 residues. Per the germline V gene, CDR1 is KGHDR and CDR2 is SFDVKD. CDR3 in amino acids: CAIQGDTEAFF. The CDR3 region has the DNA TGTGCCATACAGGGTGACACTGAAGCTTTCTTT.

The chain has TRBV20-1 and TRBJ2-7; TRBD1 aligns across 8 bases. V was clipped by 3 bases and J by 0 bases; unmatched bases: 4. This CDR3 has 14 residues. Germline CDR1 is DFQATT and CDR2 is SNEGSKA (reference sequence). Here the CDR3 reads CSASRQGFSYEQYF. The DNA for the CDR3 is TGCAGTGCTAGTCGACAGGGGTTCTCCTACGAGCAGTACTTC.

This chain joins TRBV5-1 and TRBJ2-1; 8 bases agree with TRBD1. Germline CDR1 reads SGHRS; CDR2 reads YFSETQ. V lost 4 bases to trimming and J lost 0 bases; unmatched junction nucleotides: 9. The CDR3 is 17 amino acids. This chain's CDR3 is CASSIGPGGASYNEQFF. The CDR3, as DNA: TGCGCCAGCAGCATAGGTCCAGGGGGCGCCTCCTACAATGAGCAGTTCTTC.

This chain joins TRBV10-3 and TRBJ2-1; 8 bases map to TRBD2. J gave up 10 bases and V 0 bases, and 8 bases lay outside the gene matches. CDR3 length equals 15 residues. Germline lookup yields CDR1 ENHRY and CDR2 SYGVKD. The CDR3 DNA sequence: TGTGCCATCAGTGAGTCAACTAGCGGCATACGGGAGCAGTTCTTC. Its protein product is CAISESTSGIREQFF.

V is TRBV7-2 and J is TRBJ2-7; a weak D match, TRBD1 (5 bases). This CDR3 spans 16 amino acids. Trimming removed 2 bases from V and 2 bases from J, with 16 bases in between. Per germline, CDR1 SGHTA and CDR2 FQGNSA. CDR3 protein: CASSLSRAPPAYEQYF. For the CDR3, the DNA is TGTGCCAGCAGCTTAAGCAGGGCCCCACCGGCCTACGAGCAGTACTTC.

The chain couples TRBV19 to TRBJ1-5; D is unclear. Trimming removed 6 bases at V and 4 bases at J, with 7 bases between. The CDR3 runs to 12 residues. Germline assignment: CDR1 LNHDA and CDR2 SQIVND (reference sequence). The CDR3: CASSPFNQPQHF. CDR3 bases: TGTGCCAGTAGCCCCTTTAATCAGCCCCAGCATTTT.

The chain is built from TRBV19 and TRBJ2-7, with D maybe TRBD2 (6 bases). V was shortened by 0 bases and J by 4 bases, with 10 bases between the two germline ends. This CDR3 contains 14 residues. In germline, CDR1 is LNHDA, CDR2 SQIVND (reference sequence). The CDR3 is CASSIDGGVYEQYF. DNA for the CDR3: TGTGCCAGTAGTATAGATGGAGGGGTTTACGAGCAGTACTTC. Variable domain in full (rest from reference TRBV19 and TRBJ2-7): DGGITQSPKYLFRKEGQNVTLSCEQNLNHDAMYWYRQDPGQGLRLIYYSQIVNDFQKGDIAEGYSVSREKKESFPLTVTSAQKNPTAFYLCASSIDGGVYEQYFGPGTRLTVT.

The V gene is TRBV7-3, the J gene TRBJ1-1, with D unresolved. Looked up from germline, CDR1 is SGHTA and CDR2 is FQGTGA. Trimming pared 2 bases from V and 1 base from J, leaving 5 bases between. The CDR3 totals 13 residues. CDR3 in amino acids: CASSLSQNTEAFF. The CDR3 DNA reads TGTGCCAGCAGCTTATCCCAGAACACTGAAGCTTTCTTT.

The rearrangement joins TRBV5-1 to TRBJ1-2; D is uncertain. Germline V gene data show CDR1 as SGHRS and CDR2 as YFSETQ. Trimming left V 0 bases short and J 7 bases short, with 13 bases between. CDR3 length: 14 amino acids. CDR3 sequence reads: CASSLEPPGLGYTF. The CDR3 nucleotides are TGCGCCAGCAGCTTGGAGCCGCCCGGACTTGGCTACACCTTC.

J is TRBJ1-5 and V is TRBV7-2; D is ambiguous. This CDR3 has 15 residues. The V gene lost 3 bases and the J gene lost 0 bases, with 9 bases spanning the gap. CDR1 and CDR2 from the germline V gene are SGHTA and FQGNSA. The CDR3 DNA sequence: TGTGCCAGCAGCTTTGGCCACTATAGCAATCAGCCCCAGCATTTT. Amino acid sequence: CASSFGHYSNQPQHF. The full variable domain, completed using reference TRBV7-2 and TRBJ1-5, is GAGVSQSPSNKVTEKGKDVELRCDPISGHTALYWYRQSLGQGLEFLIYFQGNSAPDKSGLPSDRFSAERTGGSVSTLTIQRTQQEDSAVYLCASSFGHYSNQPQHFGDGTRLSIL.

This chain joins TRBV5-1 and TRBJ1-6, with D possibly matching TRBD1 (5 bases). V was pared by 0 bases and J by 8 bases, with 9 bases between. The CDR3 runs 14 residues. From germline, CDR1 is SGHRS and CDR2 YFSETQ. CDR3 protein: CASSLAGGDSPLHF. CDR3 DNA sequence: TGCGCCAGCAGCTTGGCGGGGGGAGATTCACCCCTCCACTTT.